Sequencing of this T cell receptor beta chain was carried out in a study of cytomegalovirus exposure and HLA in healthy donors. Trimming cost V 5 bases and J 5 bases; bases outside gene matches: 3. From germline, CDR1 is MNHEY and CDR2 SVGAGI. The CDR3 length is 13 residues. Study observations and caveats: TCR beta sequences numbering around 15,000 were associated with HLA alleles at 0.05 false discovery rate in a later analysis. The likely origin of a cluster of highly shared sequence variants was a sequencing artifact. An apparent linkage of common viral pathogens to several of the most significant clusters emerged in a later analysis.

The PCR used 60 Vbeta and 13 Jbeta primers. Method: immunoSEQ multiplex PCR; TCRdb's copy keeps in-frame clones and lacks some. This sample's table has tens of thousands of clones. Notes on this clone: Its specificity is unknown.

The sequence came from a man in his forties in good health and CMV-seronegative. Material for sequencing was PBMCs. This rearrangement joins TRBV6-5 to TRBJ1-5; 7 bases are a match to TRBD1. The CDR3 spells CASSDTGDQPQHF. The DNA of the CDR3 is TGTGCCAGCAGTGATACAGGGGATCAGCCCCAGCATTTT.